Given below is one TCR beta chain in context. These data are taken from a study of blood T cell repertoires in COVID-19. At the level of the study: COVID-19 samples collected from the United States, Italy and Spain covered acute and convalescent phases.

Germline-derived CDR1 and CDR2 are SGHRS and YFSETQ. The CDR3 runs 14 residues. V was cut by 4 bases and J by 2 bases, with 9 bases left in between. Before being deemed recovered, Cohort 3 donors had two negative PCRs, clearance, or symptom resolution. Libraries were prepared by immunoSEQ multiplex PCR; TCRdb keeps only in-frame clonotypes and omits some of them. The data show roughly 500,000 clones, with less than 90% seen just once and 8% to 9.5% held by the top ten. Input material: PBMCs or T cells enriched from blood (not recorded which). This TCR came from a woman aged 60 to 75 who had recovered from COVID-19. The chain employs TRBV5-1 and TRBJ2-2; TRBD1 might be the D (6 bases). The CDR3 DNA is TGCGCCAGCAGCCGGGACACCAACACCGGGGAGCTGTTTTTT. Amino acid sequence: CASSRDTNTGELFF.